A single sample gave rise to the 24 T cell receptor beta chains below, sequenced in a study of beta chain features in type 1 diabetes. Study conclusions and caveats: Type 1 diabetes patients showed a moderate but significant shortening of TCRB CDR3s in all four CD4+ subsets.

These TCRs' antigens remain unknown. Isolated RNA was reverse transcribed in full, so expressed TCRB transcripts were sequenced. Here immunoSEQ multiplex PCR was the method, and the copy in TCRdb shows in-frame clones only, minus some. The sample carries 300,000 to 350,000 clones, approximately 13% recorded once. The sample comprised naive CD4+ T cells from blood. Receptor source: a woman under 30 with type 1 diabetes.

This clone was found a few times. CDR3 sequence (DNA): TGTGCCAGCAGCCAACTAAGTGGACAGACTGAAGCTTTCTTT. Translated: CASSQLSGQTEAFF. The genes are TRBV14 and TRBJ1-1, with TRBD1 as a possible D gene (6 bases). The germline V and J ends were trimmed by 2 bases and 5 bases, with 12 bases remaining between them. CDR1 is SGHDN and CDR2 is FVKESK in the germline V gene. This CDR3 contains 14 residues.

This chain connects TRBV27 to TRBJ2-7, with 9 bases that match TRBD2. This CDR3 is built from 13 residues. CDR1 and CDR2 (germline): MNHEY, SMNVEV (reference sequence). Trimming took 2 bases from V and 7 from J; bases not matched to a gene: 3. The CDR3 region has the DNA TGTGCCAGCAGTTTAATTGGACTAGCGGAGCAGTACTTC. It codes for CASSLIGLAEQYF.

This clone was seen more than once but under ten times. This sequence joins TRBV4-3 and TRBJ2-1; 9 nucleotides match TRBD2. The CDR3 totals 16 residues. The V gene's germline CDR1 is LGHNA and CDR2 YSLEER. V shed 0 bases and J 7 bases; nucleotides not matched to a gene: 7. The CDR3 DNA reads TGCGCCAGCAGCCAAGAGCAAGCGGGAGGAGGAAATGAGCAGTTCTTC. Encoded protein: CASSQEQAGGGNEQFF.

This clone was seen more than once but under ten times. The chain has TRBV6-9 and TRBJ1-2; tentative D call: TRBD1 (6 bases). The germline V gene encodes CDR1 MNHGY and CDR2 SVAAGI. V was trimmed by 6 bases and J by 8 bases, leaving 13 bases between them. The CDR3 runs 12 residues. CDR3 nucleotide sequence: TGTGCCAGCAGGAACAGGGTTAGGGGCTACACCTTC. Protein product: CASRNRVRGYTF.

This clone has more than one count but fewer than ten. V gene TRBV7-2 combines with J gene TRBJ1-1, with 8 bases matching TRBD1. Germline CDR1 SGHTA, CDR2 FQGNSA. This CDR3 has 12 residues. The junction had 0 bases not matched to a gene; V was cut back by 1 base and J by 8 bases. This CDR3 is CASSLDRGEAFF. In nucleotides, the CDR3 is TGTGCCAGCAGCTTAGACAGGGGGGAAGCTTTCTTT.

This chain uses TRBV20-1 with TRBJ2-5; D unresolved. The CDR3 length is 11 residues. Between the trimmed V and J ends, which lost 7 bases and 3 bases, there was a span of 9 bases. Looked up from germline, CDR1 is DFQATT and CDR2 is SNEGSKA (reference sequence). The CDR3 loop is CSGRSEETQYF. For the CDR3, the DNA is TGCAGTGGTCGGTCGGAAGAGACCCAGTACTTC.

The chain couples TRBV2 to TRBJ2-5, with D tentatively TRBD2 (5 bases). The CDR3 is made up of 15 amino acids. Germline lookup yields CDR1 SNHLY and CDR2 FYNNEI. Trimming cost V 0 bases and J 5 bases, with 13 bases left between them. The CDR3 DNA is TGTGCCAGCAGTGAAGCGGGCCGGGGAGCGGAGACCCAGTACTTC. Residues: CASSEAGRGAETQYF.

The J gene is TRBJ2-3, the V gene TRBV9, with D perhaps TRBD1 (5 bases). The CDR3 totals 18 residues. Germline CDR1 SGDLS, CDR2 YYNGEE. The V end lost 0 bases, the J end lost 2 bases, and 19 bases lay between the germline ends. In DNA, the CDR3 is TGTGCCAGCAGCGTAGGGACACGCAGTGGGTTTCCCACAGATACGCAGTATTTT. Translated: CASSVGTRSGFPTDTQYF.

As regards this clone: The identical CDR3 is also encoded by other nucleotide sequences in the sample. This rearrangement joins TRBV5-1 to TRBJ2-3, with no clear D. CDR3 length: 13 residues. Germline CDR1 is SGHRS and CDR2 is YFSETQ. The V end lost 0 bases, the J end lost 1 base, and 3 bases lay between the germline ends. CDR3 DNA: TGCGCCAGCAGCTTGGCAGGCACAGATACGCAGTATTTT. It translates to CASSLAGTDTQYF.

This clone was picked up a small number of times. Other DNA sequences in the same sample also yield this CDR3. This chain uses TRBV7-2 with TRBJ1-4; 9 nucleotides align to TRBD1. CDR1 and CDR2 (germline): SGHTA, FQGNSA. Unmatched junction bases numbered 3, after V lost 5 bases and J lost 5 bases. The CDR3 covers 14 residues. CDR3 region: CASSLDRGNEKLFF. In DNA, the CDR3 is TGTGCCAGCAGCCTAGACAGGGGGAATGAAAAACTGTTTTTT.

Only a few counts were recorded for this clone. This chain joins TRBV5-1 and TRBJ2-3; a possible D gene is TRBD2 (5 bases). CDR1 is SGHRS, CDR2 YFSETQ, per germline. There are 17 residues in the CDR3. The V gene lost 3 bases and the J gene lost 5 bases, with 22 bases spanning the gap. The DNA for the CDR3 is TGCGCCAGCAGCTCGATGGACCGGGGAAGCTCCAGAGATACGCAGTATTTT. The encoded protein is CASSSMDRGSSRDTQYF.

This sequence joins TRBV12-5 and TRBJ2-5; D unclear. The ends were cut back, 2 bases at V and 2 bases at J, with 3 bases in the middle. CDR3 length: 12 amino acids. CDR1 is LGHNT, CDR2 FRNRAP, per germline. CDR3 coding DNA: TGTGCTAGTGGTTTGTCACAAGAGACCCAGTACTTC. Amino acids: CASGLSQETQYF.

The chain combines TRBV18 with TRBJ2-7; 8 bases are shared with TRBD1. Germline CDR1 KGHSH, CDR2 LQKENI. V shed 3 bases, J shed 3 bases, and the junction held 4 bases outside the gene matches. The CDR3 has 14 amino acids. CDR3 bases: TGTGCCAGCTCACCGGGACAGGCCCTCTACGAGCAGTACGTC. Translating it yields CASSPGQALYEQYV.

This clone was found a few times. DNA for the CDR3: TGTGCCAGCAGCCGCGGCGGGGGAAGGTTCCCCATGAACACTGAAGCTTTCTTT. It codes for CASSRGGGRFPMNTEAFF. V is TRBV5-4 and J is TRBJ1-1; D might be TRBD1 (5 bases). Germline loops: CDR1 SGHNT, CDR2 YYREEE (reference sequence). The germline V and J ends were trimmed by 4 bases and 0 bases, with 22 bases remaining between them. The CDR3 is made up of 18 amino acids.

V usage is TRBV4-1 and J usage is TRBJ2-5; 7 bases map to TRBD1. Germline V CDR1 and CDR2: MGHRA, YSYEKL. CDR3 size: 16 residues. With V trimmed by 0 bases and J by 2 bases, 6 bases remained unmatched. CDR3 sequence (DNA): TGCGCCAGCAGCCAAGAACCCCCGGGACAGCAAGAGACCCAGTACTTC. Protein: CASSQEPPGQQETQYF.

This clone was observed a handful of times. This chain uses TRBV29-1 with TRBJ2-3; D unresolved. The V gene lost 2 bases and the J gene lost 4 bases, with 10 bases spanning the gap. The germline CDR1 and CDR2 sequences are SQVTM and ANQGSEA. This CDR3 contains 13 residues. CDR3 residues: CSVETSFADTQYF. The CDR3 DNA follows: TGCAGCGTTGAAACTTCGTTTGCAGATACGCAGTATTTT.

In its sample, this clone was seen a few times. This rearrangement joins TRBV20-1 to TRBJ1-2; no firm D call. Trimming pared 7 bases from V and 1 base from J, leaving 7 bases between. The CDR3 extends over 11 amino acids. CDR1 and CDR2 from the germline V gene are DFQATT and SNEGSKA (reference sequence). The DNA of the CDR3 is TGCAGTGGTAACAGTAACTATGGCTACACCTTC. This codes for CSGNSNYGYTF.

There are a few counts of this clone. The CDR3: CASGTDTTYEQYF. DNA for the CDR3: TGTGCCAGCGGAACAGACACCACCTACGAGCAGTACTTC. V is TRBV25-1 and J is TRBJ2-7; D is unclear. The germline CDR1 and CDR2 sequences are MGHDK and SYGVNS. Trimming removed 8 bases at V and 2 bases at J, with 13 bases between. The CDR3 contains 13 residues.

The chain uses TRBV11-2 and TRBJ1-5; D is perhaps TRBD1 (6 bases). The CDR3 loop spans 14 amino acids. Per the germline V gene, CDR1 is SGHAT and CDR2 is FQNNGV. V was clipped by 3 bases and J by 6 bases, with 12 bases between them. The CDR3 is CASSFGGQSQPQHF. CDR3 coding DNA: TGTGCCAGCAGCTTCGGGGGGCAGAGTCAGCCCCAGCATTTT.

The V and J genes are TRBV5-1 and TRBJ2-7, with 9 positions matching TRBD1. Per germline, CDR1 SGHRS and CDR2 YFSETQ. Trimming at V came to 3 bases and at J to 5 bases, leaving 6 bases not matched to a gene. The CDR3 contains 14 residues. This CDR3 reads CASSSRGQGDEQYV. The CDR3 DNA reads as TGCGCCAGCAGCTCGAGGGGACAGGGCGACGAGCAGTACGTC.

The chain couples TRBV7-2 to TRBJ2-3; D might be TRBD2 (6 bases). The CDR3 spans 18 residues. CDR1 SGHTA and CDR2 FQGNSA come from the germline V gene. V was clipped by 1 base and J by 6 bases, with 23 bases between them. The DNA for the CDR3 is TGTGCCAGCAGCTTAGAATATCCGGGTCCCTTCCTAGCGGATACGCAGTATTTT. Translation gives CASSLEYPGPFLADTQYF.

A few counts support this clone. Other DNA sequences of this sample code for an identical CDR3. The chain is built from TRBV18 and TRBJ1-5; unclear D gene. Germline-derived CDR1 and CDR2 are KGHSH and LQKENI. V was clipped by 3 bases and J by 5 bases, with 8 bases between them. The CDR3 is 13 amino acids. CDR3 amino acids: CASSPGEDQPQHF. DNA for the CDR3: TGTGCCAGCTCACCGGGTGAGGATCAGCCCCAGCATTTT.

The genes are TRBV30 and TRBJ2-7; no clear D. CDR1 is GTSNPN and CDR2 is SVGIG in the germline V gene (reference sequence). CDR3 length equals 11 residues. Trimming removed 2 bases from V and 3 bases from J, with 5 bases in between. The CDR3 sequence is CAWSFLYEQYF. The CDR3 DNA reads TGTGCCTGGAGTTTCCTCTACGAGCAGTACTTC.

This clone has just a few counts. This chain connects TRBV11-2 to TRBJ2-5; 9 nucleotides align to TRBD2. Trimming cost V 5 bases and J 5 bases; bases outside gene matches: 18. The CDR3 spans 18 residues. The V gene's germline CDR1 is SGHAT and CDR2 FQNNGV. For the CDR3, the DNA is TGTGCCAGCAGCCTGGGCGGGACTAGCTTTCCCGTGGCGGAGACCCAGTACTTC. Its protein is CASSLGGTSFPVAETQYF.